These 29 T cell receptor beta chains were all obtained from the same sample, sequenced in a study of PD-1 blockade in classical Hodgkin lymphoma (dated by TCRdb to 2020 to 2021). Library construction relied on the immunoSEQ multiplex PCR assay. TCRdb took this table from immuneACCESS and kept in-frame rearrangements with V and J called. Such tables lack part of the clones; where checked against another copy, unresolved V genes explain under half of the gap, and the rest is unexplained. Present in this sample are approximately 100,000 clones, roughly 91% of which were seen just once. The biggest ten clones account for 6.5% to 7.5% of the sample. According to the study, the label for this sample's time point signals: cycle 2 day 1 (C2D1) of nivolumab. Every trial patient had relapsed following autologous stem cell transplantation, and prior brentuximab vedotin exposure was what differed among cohorts A, B and C.

The specimen comprised peripheral blood mononuclear cells (PBMCs), sampled before the second cycle of nivolumab. Receptor source: a human donor with classical Hodgkin lymphoma.

The chain links TRBV28 to TRBJ2-5; 11 bases match TRBD1. The germline V gene encodes CDR1 MDHEN and CDR2 SYDVKM. This CDR3 comprises 14 residues. J gave up 5 bases and V 3 bases, and 2 bases lay outside the gene matches. The CDR3 sequence is CASSLGTGGETQYF. The CDR3 nucleotides read TGTGCCAGCAGTTTGGGGACAGGGGGGGAGACCCAGTACTTC.

This clone appeared a single time. The chain joins TRBV21-1 to TRBJ2-7; the tabulated D call, TRBD2, remains unverified against the DNA. TRBV21-1 is deemed a pseudogene. CDR3 size: 13 residues. In DNA form, the CDR3 reads TGTGCCAGCACCCCCCGGGAGTTTGCCGAGCAGTACTTC. Protein sequence: CASTPREFAEQYF.

V and J are TRBV18 and TRBJ1-2; TRBD1 is a possible D gene (5 bases). The V end was cut by 3 bases, the J end by 4 bases, with 18 bases between. This CDR3 comprises 16 residues. Germline loops: CDR1 KGHSH, CDR2 LQKENI. The CDR3 reads CASSPIRESSTYGYTF. In DNA, the CDR3 is TGTGCCAGCTCACCCATCAGGGAGTCTTCTACCTATGGCTACACCTTC.

The V and J genes are TRBV5-1 and TRBJ2-3, with 11 bases lining up with TRBD2. The length of the CDR3 is 15 residues. The J segment lost 2 bases and the V segment lost 6 bases, leaving 5 bases of the junction unmatched. From germline, CDR1 is SGHRS and CDR2 YFSETQ. This CDR3 is CASTSTSGDTDTQYF. In nucleotides, the CDR3 is TGCGCCAGCACCTCGACTAGCGGGGACACAGATACGCAGTATTTT.

There are a few counts of this clone. The chain joins TRBV30 to TRBJ1-4, with D perhaps TRBD1 (6 bases). V was trimmed by 4 bases and J by 4 bases, leaving 13 bases between them. This CDR3 region has 14 residues. The germline CDR1 and CDR2 sequences are GTSNPN and SVGIG (reference sequence). CDR3 in amino acids: CAWTPGGLNEKLFF. CDR3 DNA sequence: TGTGCCTGGACCCCTGGGGGGCTTAATGAAAAACTGTTTTTT. The variable domain in full, with the rest retrieved from reference TRBV30 and TRBJ1-4, is SQTIHQWPATLVQPVGSPLSLECTVEGTSNPNLYWYRQAAGRGLQLLFYSVGIGQISSEVPQNLSASRPQDRQFILSSKKLLLSDSGFYLCAWTPGGLNEKLFFGSGTQLSVL.

The rearrangement joins TRBV15 to TRBJ2-7, with D perhaps TRBD1 (6 bases). The V end was cut by 4 bases, the J end by 2 bases, with 15 bases between. The CDR3 totals 15 residues. The germline CDR1 and CDR2 sequences are LNHNV and YYDKDF (reference sequence). CDR3 protein: CATSTQGWGTYEQYF. The CDR3, as DNA: TGTGCCACCAGCACCCAGGGGTGGGGGACCTACGAGCAGTACTTC.

This rearrangement joins TRBV7-9 to TRBJ2-7; 7 nucleotides match TRBD2. The germline gives CDR1 SEHNR, CDR2 FQNEAQ (reference sequence). The CDR3 extends over 15 amino acids. V lost 1 base, J lost 1 base, and 4 bases stayed unmatched. The CDR3 region has the DNA TGTGCCAGCAGCTTAGGACTAGCCGATTCCTACGAGCAGTACTTC. Protein product: CASSLGLADSYEQYF.

The CDR3 coding sequence is TGTGCCAGCAGCTTACAGGGGAGCACCGGGGAGCTGTTTTTT. This encodes CASSLQGSTGELFF. This rearrangement joins TRBV7-2 to TRBJ2-2; tentatively, D is TRBD1 (6 bases). CDR3 length equals 14 residues. Per germline, CDR1 SGHTA and CDR2 FQGNSA. Trimming shortened V by 2 bases and J by 4 bases, and 8 bases separated the two germline ends.

The V gene is TRBV6-6, the J gene TRBJ1-2; D remains unclear. Germline V gene data show CDR1 as MNHNY and CDR2 as SVGAGI (reference sequence). The V end was cut by 6 bases, the J end by 3 bases, with 11 bases between. CDR3 length: 13 residues. The CDR3 here is CASSNPGYYGYTF. CDR3 nucleotide sequence: TGTGCCAGCAGCAACCCGGGATACTATGGCTACACCTTC.

A note on this clone: Different DNA sequences within this sample yield the same CDR3. The CDR3, as DNA: TGTGCCAGCAGCTTGGATTCTGGGATTGCCTACGAGCAGTACTTC. Encoded protein: CASSLDSGIAYEQYF. The chain employs TRBV11-2 and TRBJ2-7; D not resolved. CDR3 length: 15 residues. With 3 bases removed from V and 2 bases from J, the gap between germline ends came to 14 bases. From germline, CDR1 is SGHAT and CDR2 FQNNGV.

J is TRBJ1-6 and V is TRBV27; D is ambiguous. V gave up 3 bases and J gave up 4 bases, with 7 bases separating them. The CDR3 totals 14 residues. Germline V gene lookup returns CDR1 MNHEY and CDR2 SMNVEV (reference sequence). The CDR3 DNA is TGTGCCAGCAGTTTGAACGGTTATAATTCACCCCTCCACTTT. Its translation: CASSLNGYNSPLHF.

The chain employs TRBV7-8 and TRBJ1-5, with 7 bases fitting TRBD1. The CDR3 spans 16 residues. Germline loops: CDR1 SGHVS, CDR2 FQNEAQ. The ends lost 4 bases at V and 0 bases at J; junction bases unmatched: 6. CDR3 in amino acids: CASSSGQVPSNQPQHF. In DNA, the CDR3 is TGTGCCAGCAGCTCCGGACAGGTCCCTAGCAATCAGCCCCAGCATTTT.

This chain connects TRBV10-1 to TRBJ1-1; D is perhaps TRBD1 (5 bases). The germline V gene has CDR1 WNHNN and CDR2 SYGVQD (reference sequence). The CDR3 runs to 17 residues. Trimming pared 1 base from V and 8 bases from J, leaving 23 bases between. The CDR3: CASSEWRAGSIAGEAFF. As DNA, the CDR3 is TGCGCCAGCAGTGAGTGGCGGGCAGGGTCGATAGCGGGGGAAGCTTTCTTT.

The chain links TRBV5-1 to TRBJ2-1; 9 bases align to TRBD1. This CDR3 has 18 residues. The germline V gene encodes CDR1 SGHRS and CDR2 YFSETQ. The V segment lost 4 bases and the J segment 2 bases; nucleotides outside the gene matches: 13. The CDR3 region is CASSQGGQGSLAYNEQFF. The CDR3 bases are TGCGCCAGCAGCCAAGGGGGACAGGGCTCGTTAGCCTACAATGAGCAGTTCTTC.

Only a few counts were recorded for this clone. The rearrangement joins TRBV19 to TRBJ2-7; the match to TRBD1 covers 8 bases. CDR1 and CDR2 from the germline V gene are LNHDA and SQIVND (reference sequence). The CDR3 consists of 15 residues. Trimming removed 0 bases from V and 4 bases from J; junction bases left unmatched: 5. CDR3 amino acids: CASSIEDRVGYEQYF. In DNA, the CDR3 is TGTGCCAGTAGTATAGAGGACAGGGTAGGGTACGAGCAGTACTTC.

The chain links TRBV14 to TRBJ2-5; D may correspond to TRBD1 or TRBD2 (6 bases each). The CDR3 contains 14 residues. V lost 2 bases and J 4 bases, leaving 11 bases between the germline ends. Germline CDR1 and CDR2: SGHDN and FVKESK. As DNA, the CDR3 is TGTGCCAGCAGCCAATGGGGGGCGCGAGAGACCCAGTACTTC. It encodes CASSQWGARETQYF.

Here the CDR3 reads CASSQGGLQGYSTDTQYF. DNA of the CDR3: TGCGCCAGCAGCCAAGGGGGCTTACAGGGGTATAGCACAGATACGCAGTATTTT. The rearrangement uses TRBV4-1 and TRBJ2-3; 7 bases map to TRBD1. The germline V gene encodes CDR1 MGHRA and CDR2 YSYEKL. The junction had 10 bases not matched to a gene; V was cut back by 1 base and J by 0 bases. There are 18 residues in the CDR3.

J is TRBJ1-1 and V is TRBV7-9, with a weak D call TRBD1 (5 bases). V lost 4 bases to trimming and J lost 8 bases, with 11 bases between them. CDR3 length: 12 amino acids. Germline assignment: CDR1 SEHNR and CDR2 FQNEAQ (reference sequence). The CDR3 DNA sequence: TGTGCCAGCAGCTCCACCAACAGGGAAGCTTTCTTT. This gives the protein CASSSTNREAFF. The full variable domain, with the rest looked up from reference TRBV7-9 and TRBJ1-1, is DTGVSQNPRHKITKRGQNVTFRCDPISEHNRLYWYRQTLGQGPEFLTYFQNEAQLEKSRLLSDRFSAERPKGSFSTLEIQRTEQGDSAMYLCASSSTNREAFFGQGTRLTVV.

The chain uses TRBV6-5 and TRBJ2-5; the match to TRBD1 covers 8 bases. This CDR3 contains 14 residues. V was pared by 7 bases and J by 4 bases, with 8 bases of the junction left unmatched. Germline V lookup: CDR1 MNHEY, CDR2 SVGAGI. The CDR3 sequence: CASTPSRGRETQYF. The CDR3 coding sequence is TGTGCCAGCACCCCCTCCAGGGGGCGAGAGACCCAGTACTTC.

J is TRBJ2-1 and V is TRBV27; 10 bases are a match to TRBD1. In germline, CDR1 is MNHEY, CDR2 SMNVEV (reference sequence). The trim removed 5 bases at V and 9 bases at J, leaving 13 bases unmatched. The CDR3 totals 16 residues. The CDR3: CASSKRQGARRPEQFF. The CDR3 nucleotides are TGTGCCAGCAGTAAGCGACAGGGGGCGAGGCGGCCTGAGCAGTTCTTC.

The chain couples TRBV6-1 to TRBJ1-1; a weak D match, TRBD1 (5 bases). Trimming took 6 bases from V and 0 from J, leaving 11 bases between them. This CDR3 spans 14 amino acids. The germline V gene has CDR1 MNHNS and CDR2 SASEGT. CDR3 nucleotide sequence: TGTGCCAGCAGGACAGTGGGGGTGAACACTGAAGCTTTCTTT. Translation gives CASRTVGVNTEAFF.

This chain links TRBV6-5 with TRBJ2-5, with D maybe TRBD2 (6 bases). This CDR3 spans 15 amino acids. V lost 2 bases to trimming and J lost 5 bases, with 15 bases between them. The germline CDR1 and CDR2 sequences are MNHEY and SVGAGI. CDR3 DNA sequence: TGTGCCAGCAGTTACGGGGCACGGGCGGGGGAGACCCAGTACTTC. Translating it yields CASSYGARAGETQYF.

A remark on this clone: The limits of the CDR3 on the DNA are not certain, so only TCRdb's listed CDR3 is given. The genes are TRBV28 and TRBJ2-7; TRBD1, the table's D call, lacks a check against the DNA. From germline, CDR1 is MDHEN and CDR2 SYDVKM. The CDR3 length equals 15 residues, ends included. This CDR3 is CASSFLAGGFYEQYF.

V and J are TRBV7-9 and TRBJ2-1; 11 nucleotides match TRBD1. Germline CDR1 SEHNR, CDR2 FQNEAQ (reference sequence). The CDR3 runs to 16 residues. J gave up 4 bases and V 2 bases, and 4 bases lay outside the gene matches. The CDR3 loop reads CASSLLGQGAYNEQFF. The DNA of the CDR3 is TGTGCCAGCAGCTTATTAGGACAGGGGGCATACAATGAGCAGTTCTTC.

The chain uses TRBV28 and TRBJ2-7; 10 bases match TRBD1. V lost 3 bases, J lost 5 bases, and 7 bases stayed unmatched. CDR3 length equals 15 residues. The germline V gene encodes CDR1 MDHEN and CDR2 SYDVKM. CDR3 loop: CASSLPGQGLDEQYF. DNA for the CDR3: TGTGCCAGCAGTTTGCCGGGACAGGGGTTAGACGAGCAGTACTTC.

This sequence joins TRBV29-1 and TRBJ2-2, with 8 bases that match TRBD2. The CDR3 is made up of 14 amino acids. The V and J ends lost 4 bases and 3 bases, in that order; junction bases with no gene match: 4. The germline gives CDR1 SQVTM, CDR2 ANQGSEA. The CDR3: CSVGSGGDTGELFF. The CDR3 region has the DNA TGCAGCGTTGGGAGCGGGGGCGACACCGGGGAGCTGTTTTTT.

The V call is TRBV5-5, the J call TRBJ2-7; possibly TRBD2 for D (7 bases). Trimming removed 6 bases from V and 6 bases from J, with 13 bases in between. Germline loops: CDR1 SGHKS, CDR2 YYEKEE (reference sequence). This CDR3 is built from 12 residues. The CDR3 nucleotides read TGTGCCAGCACAGGGGAGGGAAGCGAGCAGTACTTC. This codes for CASTGEGSEQYF.

This chain joins TRBV30 and TRBJ1-3; 12 nucleotides line up with TRBD1. Unmatched junction bases numbered 15, after V lost 3 bases and J lost 3 bases. CDR1 GTSNPN and CDR2 SVGIG come from the germline V gene (reference sequence). The CDR3 runs to 19 residues. CDR3 protein: CAWRGPGQGAIFGGNTIYF. CDR3 bases: TGTGCCTGGAGGGGTCCGGGACAGGGGGCGATTTTTGGTGGAAACACCATATATTTT.

The chain has TRBV27 and TRBJ2-1; TRBD2 is a possible D gene (6 bases). CDR3 length equals 13 residues. Per germline, CDR1 MNHEY and CDR2 SMNVEV (reference sequence). The ends were cut back, 8 bases at V and 6 bases at J, with 14 bases in the middle. DNA of the CDR3: TGTGCCAGCGGAAATGGGGGGTTCAATGAGCAGTTCTTC. It translates to CASGNGGFNEQFF.